The source of this TCR beta chain is a study of PD-1 blockade in classical Hodgkin lymphoma. Whole-study results and caveats: Compared with healthy donors, newly diagnosed patients reportedly showed lower baseline TCR diversity. Why repertoires differed is undefined; disease activity or prior therapy possibly contributed.

In the case of this clone: Its antigen is undetermined.

This table comes from immunoSEQ multiplex PCR, and its TCRdb copy is limited to in-frame clones, with some not included. The sample consists of roughly 50,000 clones, around 90% of them appearing once. CDR1 LNHDA and CDR2 SQIVND come from the germline V gene (reference sequence). V trimming: 3 bases; J trimming: 8 bases; junction bases outside the gene matches: 10. This CDR3 spans 15 amino acids. The sample's time point: cycle 4 day 1 (C4D1), after six to seven weeks of nivolumab. Every patient experienced relapse after autologous stem cell transplantation, and brentuximab vedotin exposure varied. Best response was recorded as complete response, partial response or progressive disease.

This sample comprised peripheral blood mononuclear cells (PBMCs), obtained before the fourth cycle of nivolumab. The sequence was obtained from a human donor with classical Hodgkin lymphoma. The chain couples TRBV19 to TRBJ2-1; 7 nucleotides agree with TRBD2. The CDR3 loop is CASSILAGVVDEQFF. In DNA, the CDR3 is TGTGCCAGTAGTATTCTGGCGGGAGTTGTAGATGAGCAGTTCTTC.